One and the same sample provided the 11 T cell receptor beta chains below, sequenced in a study of shared clonotypes between healthy human individuals. The repertoire was sequenced with immunoSEQ multiplex PCR; TCRdb's copy has only in-frame clones and lacks some. Here the sample spans some 2 million clones, 85% to 95% being singletons. The source material was naive CD4+ T cells sorted from blood. The subset here: CD45RA+ positively selected. Every receptor here comes from a man younger than 35 in good health.

This chain connects TRBV11-2 to TRBJ1-6, with 10 positions matching TRBD1. The V segment lost 0 bases and the J segment 11 bases; nucleotides outside the gene matches: 7. Germline CDR1 reads SGHAT; CDR2 reads FQNNGV. This CDR3 is 16 amino acids long. The CDR3 protein is CASSLDRGTGVPPLHF. The CDR3 DNA follows: TGTGCCAGCAGCTTAGATAGGGGGACAGGGGTACCACCCCTCCACTTT.

The rearrangement links TRBV28 to TRBJ2-7; 8 bases are shared with TRBD1. The junction had 6 bases not matched to a gene; V was cut back by 4 bases and J by 1 base. This CDR3 spans 15 amino acids. Germline lookup yields CDR1 MDHEN and CDR2 SYDVKM. The CDR3 DNA is TGTGCCAGCAGTTCCGTAGGACAGGGATCCTACGAGCAGTACTTC. Translation gives CASSSVGQGSYEQYF.

The chain uses TRBV6-6 and TRBJ2-3; the match to TRBD2 covers 10 bases. CDR1 and CDR2 (germline): MNHNY, SVGAGI (reference sequence). The V gene end was trimmed by 5 bases and the J gene end by 1 base; junction bases not matched to a gene: 3. The CDR3 loop spans 15 amino acids. The CDR3 reads CASSQSGRGTDTQYF. The DNA of the CDR3 is TGTGCCAGCAGTCAGAGCGGGAGGGGCACAGATACGCAGTATTTT.

The CDR3 DNA sequence: TGTGCCAGCAATAGGGATAAAAATCAGCCCCAGCATTTT. The encoded protein is CASNRDKNQPQHF. The V and J genes are TRBV2 and TRBJ1-5; D gene uncertain. This CDR3 has 13 amino acids. V lost 7 bases to trimming and J lost 4 bases, with 11 bases between them. CDR1 and CDR2 (germline): SNHLY, FYNNEI.

The chain links TRBV6-6 to TRBJ1-6, with 8 nucleotides matching TRBD1. Germline V lookup: CDR1 MNHNY, CDR2 SVGAGI (reference sequence). V shed 5 bases, J shed 9 bases, and the junction held 9 bases outside the gene matches. CDR3 length: 15 residues. CDR3 region: CASSRQDRVVSPLHF. CDR3 coding DNA: TGTGCCAGCAGTAGACAGGACAGGGTAGTTTCACCCCTCCACTTT.

The chain joins TRBV19 to TRBJ2-1; D may be TRBD1 (5 bases). This CDR3 has 15 residues. The V and J ends lost 6 bases and 2 bases respectively, with 14 bases between them. Germline V lookup: CDR1 LNHDA, CDR2 SQIVND (reference sequence). CDR3 sequence: CASRPRVSPYNEQFF. The DNA for the CDR3 is TGTGCCAGTAGACCCAGGGTATCTCCCTACAATGAGCAGTTCTTC. Looking up the rest from reference TRBV19 and TRBJ2-1 gives the full variable domain: DGGITQSPKYLFRKEGQNVTLSCEQNLNHDAMYWYRQDPGQGLRLIYYSQIVNDFQKGDIAEGYSVSREKKESFPLTVTSAQKNPTAFYLCASRPRVSPYNEQFFGPGTRLTVL.

V is TRBV29-1 and J is TRBJ2-3, with a weak D call TRBD1 (5 bases). Trimming cost V 7 bases and J 0 bases, with 14 bases left between them. The CDR3 totals 14 residues. Germline loops: CDR1 SQVTM, CDR2 ANQGSEA. DNA for the CDR3: TGCAGCGCAAGACAGAACCCTAGCACAGATACGCAGTATTTT. It is translated as CSARQNPSTDTQYF.

The chain links TRBV10-2 to TRBJ2-7; 8 bases fit TRBD2. After removal of 8 bases from V and 7 bases from J, the junction contained 13 bases not matched to a gene. CDR1 WSHSY and CDR2 SAAADI come from the germline V gene. This CDR3 comprises 14 residues. CDR3 DNA: TGCGCCAGCGCTGCACTAGCGGATTCATGGGAGCAGTACTTC. This encodes CASAALADSWEQYF.

J is TRBJ2-1 and V is TRBV6-6; D gene uncertain. Trimming removed 5 bases from V and 8 bases from J, with 7 bases in between. CDR3 length equals 11 residues. The V gene's germline CDR1 is MNHNY and CDR2 SVGAGI (reference sequence). The CDR3 spells CASSNSHEQFF. Here the CDR3 DNA reads TGTGCCAGCAGTAACAGTCATGAGCAGTTCTTC.

The rearrangement links TRBV7-9 to TRBJ2-7; 9 bases map to TRBD1. CDR3 length equals 15 residues. The V gene end was trimmed by 5 bases and the J gene end by 12 bases; junction bases not matched to a gene: 17. Germline CDR1 is SEHNR and CDR2 is FQNEAQ (reference sequence). The CDR3 sequence is CASSTEPTGGSVLYF. CDR3 DNA: TGTGCCAGCAGCACCGAGCCGACAGGGGGGTCGGTCTTGTACTTC.

The chain carries TRBV20-1 and TRBJ1-4; weak D call: TRBD1 (6 bases). From germline, CDR1 is DFQATT and CDR2 SNEGSKA (reference sequence). The CDR3 has 11 residues. V lost 6 bases and J lost 16, with 18 bases in between. CDR3 sequence reads: CSALEGVFQFF. CDR3 DNA: TGCAGTGCCCTAGAGGGGGTATTTCAGTTTTTT.